Shown below are 8 T cell receptor beta chains from a single sample sequenced in a study of cytomegalovirus exposure and HLA in healthy donors (dated by TCRdb to 2015 to 2018). Library generation was performed with the immunoSEQ multiplex PCR assay. For the multiplex PCR, a mixture combining 60 forward primers for TCR Vbeta segments and 13 reverse primers for TCR Jbeta segments was used. TCRdb took over this immuneACCESS table, retaining in-frame rearrangements with V and J assigned. Such tables are incomplete; in checked studies, under half of the missing clones stem from an unresolved V gene, and the remainder is unexplained. The sample table shows 130,000 or so clones, and over 75% are seen once. In total, the top ten clones hold approximately 1.8% of the sample. Sequencing was performed on PBMCs. These TCRs come from a middle-aged man in good health and CMV-seronegative.

CDR3 sequence reads: CASSLGSDQPQHF. The CDR3 coding sequence is TGTGCCAGCAGCTTGGGTTCTGATCAGCCCCAGCATTTT. The chain is built from TRBV5-4 and TRBJ1-5; D gene ambiguous. The CDR3 length is 13 residues. With 0 bases removed from V and 5 bases from J, the gap between germline ends came to 6 bases. Germline V gene lookup returns CDR1 SGHNT and CDR2 YYREEE (reference sequence). The whole variable domain, filled in from reference TRBV5-4 and TRBJ1-5, reads ETGVTQSPTHLIKTRGQQVTLRCSSQSGHNTVSWYQQALGQGPQFIFQYYREEENGRGNFPPRFSGLQFPNYSSELNVNALELDDSALYLCASSLGSDQPQHFGDGTRLSIL.

The gene calls are TRBV5-5 and TRBJ2-5; 11 bases are shared with TRBD1. Germline V gives CDR1 SGHKS, CDR2 YYEKEE (reference sequence). This CDR3 has 16 residues. The V gene end was trimmed by 0 bases and the J gene end by 2 bases; junction bases not matched to a gene: 3. The CDR3 nucleotides read TGTGCCAGCAGCTTGGCTTGGGACAGGGGGCAAGAGACCCAGTACTTC. Its protein is CASSLAWDRGQETQYF. The complete variable domain, with remaining parts taken from reference TRBV5-5 and TRBJ2-5, reads DAGVTQSPTHLIKTRGQQVTLRCSPISGHKSVSWYQQVLGQGPQFIFQYYEKEERGRGNFPDRFSARQFPNYSSELNVNALLLGDSALYLCASSLAWDRGQETQYFGPGTRLLVL.

V usage is TRBV15 and J usage is TRBJ2-1; 8 nucleotides align to TRBD1. After removal of 0 bases from V and 14 bases from J, the junction contained 15 bases not matched to a gene. CDR1 is LNHNV and CDR2 is YYDKDF in the germline V gene (reference sequence). The CDR3 spans 16 residues. CDR3: CATSRDSPSGQGTKFF. The CDR3 region has the DNA TGTGCCACCAGCAGAGATAGCCCTTCTGGACAGGGTACCAAGTTCTTC.

This clone was picked up a small number of times. The chain carries TRBV2 and TRBJ2-3; 7 bases agree with TRBD2. CDR1 is SNHLY and CDR2 is FYNNEI in the germline V gene. The CDR3 has 14 amino acids. Unmatched junction bases numbered 9, after V lost 6 bases and J lost 6 bases. The DNA for the CDR3 is TGTGCCAGCAGAGCCGGGACTATGGACGATACGCAGTATTTT. It encodes CASRAGTMDDTQYF.

CDR3 amino acids: CASSYGQGKEQYF. For the CDR3, the DNA is TGTGCCAGCAGTTATGGACAGGGAAAAGAACAGTACTTC. V and J are TRBV6-6 and TRBJ2-7; TRBD1 matches 8 bases. This CDR3 contains 13 residues. Germline V gives CDR1 MNHNY, CDR2 SVGAGI (reference sequence). The ends lost 3 bases at V and 10 bases at J; junction bases unmatched: 8.

The V gene is TRBV19, the J gene TRBJ2-5, with 15 bases identical to TRBD2. With 5 bases clipped from V and 2 bases from J, the junction kept 6 bases outside the gene matches. Germline V gives CDR1 LNHDA, CDR2 SQIVND (reference sequence). The CDR3 runs 17 residues. The chain's CDR3 is CASSQGLAGGKQETQYF. CDR3 DNA: TGTGCCAGTAGTCAGGGACTAGCGGGGGGAAAACAAGAGACCCAGTACTTC.

The chain uses TRBV7-9 and TRBJ1-1; D might be TRBD1 (6 bases). This CDR3 region has 15 residues. The germline CDR1 and CDR2 sequences are SEHNR and FQNEAQ (reference sequence). V shed 5 bases and J shed 1 base, with 14 bases lying between them. The CDR3 sequence: CASSLQEGGNTEAFF. The CDR3 DNA reads as TGTGCCAGCAGCCTCCAGGAAGGGGGGAACACTGAAGCTTTCTTT.

There are a few counts of this clone. This chain joins TRBV12-5 and TRBJ1-5; 8 positions match TRBD1. Germline V lookup: CDR1 LGHNT, CDR2 FRNRAP. J was trimmed by 5 bases and V by 1 base; bases with no gene match: 7. This CDR3 contains 16 residues. As DNA, the CDR3 is TGTGCTAGTGGTTTGGGGCAGGGGGCAGGGGATCAGCCCCAGCATTTT. Translation: CASGLGQGAGDQPQHF.